The present TCR beta chain was sequenced within a study of blood T cell repertoires in COVID-19. Overall study: The United States, Italy and Spain were the sources of the acute and convalescent COVID-19 samples. In each case, the material was cDNA or gDNA derived from T cells, B-cell-depleted T cells, or PBMCs.

The CDR3 sequence is 11 residues long. CDR1 is SGHRS, CDR2 YFSETQ, per germline. Trimming took off 0 bases at V and 7 bases at J, with 3 bases between the two ends. Per the authors' pipeline: How many nucleated cells were present was estimated from reference gene primer amplification. The protocol was immunoSEQ multiplex PCR, while the TCRdb copy is restricted to in-frame clones and leaves out a portion. D and trimming come from the DNA, and the V and J calls and clone size come from that table. The sample yields about 140,000 clones, approximately 83% seen once. The sequence derives from a human donor in a cohort sampled during active COVID-19. Sequenced material: peripheral blood. The chain uses TRBV5-1 and TRBJ2-3; D call uncertain. CDR3 loop: CASSLDNTQYF. The CDR3 nucleotides are TGCGCCAGCAGCTTGGATAATACGCAGTATTTT.